Below are 32 T cell receptor beta chains sequenced from a single sample in a study of T cell repertoires in cytomegalovirus infection. TCRdb called the reads again in MiXCR, with one record for every CDR3 protein. The data show 200,000 to 250,000 distinct CDR3 sequences, approximately 22% seen once. The sample consisted of CD8+ T cells from PBMCs. Source of these receptors: a human donor in good health (CMV status not recorded). Some clones in this sample may be carry-over from other donors' samples.

This clonotype was observed at least ten times. The chain joins TRBV12-3 or TRBV12-4 to TRBJ2-2; D may be TRBD1 (6 bases). The CDR3 covers 16 residues. V lost 6 bases, J lost 0 bases, and 14 bases lay in between. The CDR3: CASSHWTASNTGELFF. The DNA for the CDR3 is TGTGCCAGCAGCCATTGGACAGCCTCGAACACCGGGGAGCTGTTTTTT.

The chain links TRBV15 to TRBJ1-5, with D perhaps matching TRBD1 (5 bases). CDR1 is LNHNV and CDR2 is YYDKDF in the germline V gene (reference sequence). Trimming stripped 5 bases from V and 9 bases from J, with 14 bases between. The length of the CDR3 is 13 residues. This chain's CDR3 is CATSPDGGWPQHF. The CDR3 nucleotides read TGTGCCACCAGCCCAGACGGGGGGTGGCCCCAGCATTTT.

The chain employs TRBV2 and TRBJ1-1; D uncertain. This CDR3 has 14 residues. V was trimmed by 1 base and J by 1 base, leaving 7 bases between them. Germline loops: CDR1 SNHLY, CDR2 FYNNEI. Here the CDR3 reads CASSEDYWNTEAFF. CDR3 nucleotide sequence: TGTGCCAGCAGTGAAGACTATTGGAACACTGAAGCTTTCTTT.

Regarding this clonotype: At one of its ends the junction is not consistent with the germline gene, which may arise from a read error. The chain employs TRBV7-4 and TRBJ1-1; 8 bases are shared with TRBD1. The germline CDR1 and CDR2 sequences are SGHVT and SQSDAQ. There are 14 residues in the CDR3. The CDR3, as DNA: TGTGCCAGCAGCTTCAACAGGGGGAACACTAAAGCTTTCTTT. The encoded protein is CASSFNRGNTKAFF.

This clonotype was seen only once. This is likely a read error, given that the CDR3 carries no conserved phenylalanine or tryptophan at its end. The V call is TRBV5-5, the J call TRBJ2-7; possible D gene TRBD1, 6 bases. V lost 6 bases and J 0 bases, leaving 13 bases between the germline ends. CDR3 size: 14 residues. Per the germline V gene, CDR1 is SGHKS and CDR2 is YYEKEE (reference sequence). As DNA, the CDR3 is TGTGCCAGCAACCCGTGGGGACACTCCTACGAGCAGTACTCC. Residues: CASNPWGHSYEQYS.

This clonotype was counted many times. The gene calls are TRBV7-6 and TRBJ1-2, with 10 nucleotides matching TRBD1. V lost 5 bases and J lost 8; bases outside the gene matches: 8. Germline V gene data show CDR1 as SGHVS and CDR2 as FNYEAQ. This CDR3 spans 14 amino acids. The CDR3 reads CASSPGTGVGGYTF. The CDR3 DNA reads as TGTGCCAGCAGCCCCGGGACAGGGGTCGGCGGCTACACCTTC.

The V gene is TRBV2, the J gene TRBJ2-7; 8 bases match TRBD1. J lost 7 bases, V lost 1 base, and 3 bases had no gene match. Looked up from germline, CDR1 is SNHLY and CDR2 is FYNNEI. CDR3 length: 13 amino acids. The CDR3 sequence is CASSEGTGGEQYF. In DNA, the CDR3 is TGTGCCAGCAGTGAAGGTACAGGGGGTGAGCAGTACTTC.

The genes are TRBV29-1 and TRBJ2-1; 10 bases fit TRBD1. This CDR3 is built from 15 residues. The J segment lost 3 bases and the V segment lost 3 bases, leaving 5 bases of the junction unmatched. Germline V gives CDR1 SQVTM, CDR2 ANQGSEA. The CDR3 loop reads CSVEGGDRGYNEQFF. The CDR3 bases are TGCAGCGTTGAGGGGGGGGACAGGGGCTACAATGAGCAGTTCTTC.

This clonotype was observed a handful of times. In nucleotides, the CDR3 is TGCAGTGCTACTACGAGTGTACCGGGACACCCATACAATGAGCAGTTCTTC. Protein sequence: CSATTSVPGHPYNEQFF. V gene TRBV20-1 combines with J gene TRBJ2-1; the D gene is possibly TRBD1 (6 bases). Germline values: CDR1 DFQATT, CDR2 SNEGSKA (reference sequence). The CDR3 runs 17 residues. V was trimmed by 4 bases and J by 4 bases, leaving 23 bases between them.

The chain employs TRBV29-1 and TRBJ1-1, with a tentative D call TRBD1 (5 bases). CDR1 and CDR2 (germline): SQVTM, ANQGSEA. Trimming removed 6 bases from V and 1 base from J, with 9 bases in between. This CDR3 region has 12 residues. The CDR3 coding sequence is TGCAGCGTCGTCGGGACGAACACTGAAGCTTTCTTT. Its protein is CSVVGTNTEAFF.

Remarks on this clonotype: At one end, the junction sequence differs from germline, possibly due to a read error. This chain uses TRBV28 with TRBJ2-7; D may correspond to TRBD1 or TRBD2 (5 bases each). The CDR3 is 15 residues long. CDR1 MDHEN and CDR2 SYDVKM come from the germline V gene. The CDR3 region has the DNA TGTGCCAGCTTGACGGGGCAGGGAATTCTGTACGAGCGGTACTTC. Its translation: CASLTGQGILYERYF.

Only one count was recorded for this clonotype. The chain uses TRBV20-1 and TRBJ2-1, with 8 positions matching TRBD2. Germline-derived CDR1 and CDR2 are DFQATT and SNEGSKA (reference sequence). CDR3 length equals 14 residues. After removal of 5 bases from V and 7 bases from J, the junction contained 10 bases not matched to a gene. The CDR3 spells CSAFLRGDRNEQFF. The CDR3 DNA reads as TGCAGTGCTTTCTTGCGGGGGGATCGAAATGAGCAGTTCTTC.

This clonotype was counted at least ten times. This chain connects TRBV7-9 to TRBJ1-2, with D possibly TRBD1 on 6 matching bases. Germline assignment: CDR1 SEHNR and CDR2 FQNEAQ (reference sequence). Trimming removed 11 bases from V and 8 bases from J, with 21 bases in between. The CDR3 runs 13 residues. DNA for the CDR3: TGTGCCGGGTACGAACACAGGGACCAAGGCTACACCTTC. Translation gives CAGYEHRDQGYTF.

This clonotype was seen more than once but under ten times. The chain couples TRBV20-1 to TRBJ2-7; 9 bases match TRBD1. After removal of 6 bases from V and 13 bases from J, the junction contained 10 bases not matched to a gene. Germline values: CDR1 DFQATT, CDR2 SNEGSKA (reference sequence). This CDR3 spans 11 amino acids. CDR3 nucleotide sequence: TGCAGTGCGGGGTGGGACAGGGAAATATACTTC. As protein: CSAGWDREIYF.

There are many counts of this clonotype. This chain joins TRBV7-8 and TRBJ2-5, with TRBD1 matching 7 bases. This CDR3 is 16 amino acids long. The germline V gene encodes CDR1 SGHVS and CDR2 FQNEAQ. V shed 5 bases and J 3 bases; nucleotides not matched to a gene: 12. The CDR3 DNA reads as TGTGCCAGCAGCCAAAGTCCCGGTGACAGGGAAGAGACCCAGTACTTC. Translating gives CASSQSPGDREETQYF.

V usage is TRBV29-1 and J usage is TRBJ2-1; D tentatively fits TRBD1 or TRBD2 (5 bases each). This CDR3 has 15 amino acids. The V and J ends lost 6 bases and 0 bases respectively, with 15 bases between them. Germline V CDR1 and CDR2: SQVTM, ANQGSEA. CDR3 residues: CSVARDVSSYNEQFF. The CDR3 DNA reads as TGCAGCGTCGCCCGGGACGTCAGCTCCTACAATGAGCAGTTCTTC.

This clonotype was observed a handful of times. The CDR3 spells CSVDVAGGYTF. CDR3 DNA: TGCAGCGTTGACGTGGCCGGGGGCTACACCTTC. This chain joins TRBV29-1 and TRBJ1-2; D unresolved. Germline V gives CDR1 SQVTM, CDR2 ANQGSEA. Between the trimmed V and J ends, which lost 3 bases and 8 bases, there was a span of 10 bases. This CDR3 is 11 amino acids long.

This clonotype was seen many times. This sequence joins TRBV2 and TRBJ2-2, with a tentative D call TRBD2 (6 bases). The V end lost 9 bases, the J end lost 3 bases, and 14 bases lay between the germline ends. The germline gives CDR1 SNHLY, CDR2 FYNNEI. This CDR3 contains 14 residues. The CDR3 loop is CASRAGPYTGELFF. The CDR3 DNA is TGTGCCAGTCGTGCGGGGCCTTACACCGGGGAGCTGTTTTTT.

The genes are TRBV7-3 and TRBJ1-1; TRBD1 matches at 7 bases. This CDR3 has 13 residues. Losses at the gene ends were 4 bases for V and 8 bases for J; bases not matched to a gene: 7. Germline CDR1 is SGHTA and CDR2 is FQGTGA. CDR3 sequence: CASSYLQGIEAFF. The CDR3 DNA follows: TGTGCCAGCAGCTACTTACAGGGGATAGAAGCTTTCTTT.

This clonotype was picked up a small number of times. The rearrangement uses TRBV14 and TRBJ1-6; TRBD1 aligns across 8 bases. The germline gives CDR1 SGHDN, CDR2 FVKESK. This CDR3 has 15 residues. V lost 4 bases, J lost 7 bases, and 6 bases stayed unmatched. CDR3 loop: CASSPGQGPNSPLHF. In DNA, the CDR3 is TGTGCCAGCAGCCCTGGACAGGGCCCAAATTCACCCCTCCACTTT.

V usage is TRBV6-6 and J usage is TRBJ1-6, with TRBD1 matching over 7 bases. CDR1 is MNHNY and CDR2 is SVGAGI in the germline V gene (reference sequence). The J segment lost 10 bases and the V segment lost 6 bases, leaving 12 bases of the junction unmatched. CDR3 length: 15 residues. In nucleotides, the CDR3 is TGTGCCAGCAGACAGAACTCAGGGGGGGGATCACCCCTCCACTTT. Residues: CASRQNSGGGSPLHF.

In its sample, this clonotype was seen a few times. This CDR3 reads CSARALTGNNEQFF. The CDR3 nucleotides are TGCAGTGCTAGAGCCCTGACAGGAAACAATGAGCAGTTCTTC. The chain carries TRBV20-1 and TRBJ2-1, with D perhaps TRBD1 (6 bases). Per germline, CDR1 DFQATT and CDR2 SNEGSKA (reference sequence). The CDR3 covers 14 residues. The V gene lost 1 base and the J gene lost 5 bases, with 12 bases spanning the gap.

This clonotype was observed a handful of times. The chain couples TRBV3-1 to TRBJ1-5, with 12 bases identical to TRBD1. Trimming cost V 4 bases and J 7 bases; bases outside gene matches: 5. CDR3 length: 15 amino acids. Germline V gene data show CDR1 as LGHDT and CDR2 as YNNKEL (reference sequence). The CDR3 DNA is TGTGCCAGCAGCCCGGGACAGGGGGCGCGGCAGCCCCAGCATTTT. This gives the protein CASSPGQGARQPQHF.

The V and J genes are TRBV5-6 and TRBJ2-5; D is uncertain. The CDR3 is 16 residues long. V shed 0 bases and J shed 2 bases, with 14 bases lying between them. Germline CDR1 SGHDT, CDR2 YYEEEE. CDR3: CASSLAVVAGQETQYF. Here the CDR3 DNA reads TGTGCCAGCAGCTTGGCTGTCGTTGCAGGTCAAGAGACCCAGTACTTC.

The chain recombines TRBV10-3 with TRBJ2-7, with D possibly being TRBD1 (5 bases). V gave up 4 bases and J gave up 0 bases, with 7 bases separating them. CDR3 length equals 13 residues. Germline CDR1 ENHRY, CDR2 SYGVKD. CDR3 region: CAISATDSYEQYF. The DNA of the CDR3 is TGTGCCATCAGTGCGACAGACTCCTACGAGCAGTACTTC.

The gene calls are TRBV7-8 and TRBJ1-1; perhaps TRBD1 as D (6 bases). Trimming pared 1 base from V and 1 base from J, leaving 10 bases between. There are 15 residues in the CDR3. In germline, CDR1 is SGHVS, CDR2 FQNEAQ. DNA of the CDR3: TGTGCCAGCAGCTTAGATCAGGGGAAGAACACTGAAGCTTTCTTT. Its protein product is CASSLDQGKNTEAFF. The variable domain in full, with the rest retrieved from reference TRBV7-8 and TRBJ1-1, is GAGVSQSPRYKVAKRGQDVALRCDPISGHVSLFWYQQALGQGPEFLTYFQNEAQLDKSGLPSDRFFAERPEGSVSTLKIQRTQQEDSAVYLCASSLDQGKNTEAFFGQGTRLTVV.

The chain recombines TRBV28 with TRBJ2-7, with D hard to call. Germline V gives CDR1 MDHEN, CDR2 SYDVKM. V lost 5 bases and J lost 5, with 19 bases in between. The CDR3 has 15 residues. The CDR3 here is CASSPGFGRLDEQYF. The CDR3 region has the DNA TGTGCCAGCAGTCCCGGATTCGGGCGTCTTGACGAGCAGTACTTC.

This clonotype was detected a few times. The CDR3 is CASRPLGSSYNEQFF. CDR3 DNA sequence: TGTGCCAGCAGGCCCTTGGGGAGCTCCTACAATGAGCAGTTCTTC. This chain links TRBV6-2 or TRBV6-3 with TRBJ2-1; TRBD2 might be the D (5 bases). Germline lookup yields CDR1 MNHEY and CDR2 SVGEGT. V lost 6 bases to trimming and J lost 0 bases, with 12 bases between them. The CDR3 totals 15 residues.

This clonotype was counted only a few times. The chain couples TRBV29-1 to TRBJ2-5; 13 bases are shared with TRBD2. Per germline, CDR1 SQVTM and CDR2 ANQGSEA. The length of the CDR3 is 15 residues. After removal of 6 bases from V and 2 bases from J, the junction contained 6 bases not matched to a gene. In DNA form, the CDR3 reads TGCAGCGTCTGTGGACTAGCGGGGGAACAAGAGACCCAGTACTTC. Translation gives CSVCGLAGEQETQYF.

This clonotype was counted at least ten times. V and J are TRBV7-2 and TRBJ1-2; D possibly corresponds to TRBD1 (5 bases). Trimming removed 1 base at V and 8 bases at J, with 23 bases between. The germline V gene has CDR1 SGHTA and CDR2 FQGNSA. CDR3 size: 17 residues. For the CDR3, the DNA is TGTGCCAGCAGCTTAGTGGGACTAGGGCACACCCGCGGGGGCTACACCTTC. It is translated as CASSLVGLGHTRGGYTF. Complete variable domain (other parts from reference TRBV7-2 and TRBJ1-2): GAGVSQSPSNKVTEKGKDVELRCDPISGHTALYWYRQSLGQGLEFLIYFQGNSAPDKSGLPSDRFSAERTGGSVSTLTIQRTQQEDSAVYLCASSLVGLGHTRGGYTFGSGTRLTVV.

The gene calls are TRBV12-3 or TRBV12-4 and TRBJ1-1; the match to TRBD1 covers 7 bases. This CDR3 is 13 amino acids long. V dropped 6 bases and J dropped 4; count of bases not matched to a gene: 5. The CDR3 DNA is TGTGCCAGCAGGCCAGGGGGGATCACTGAAGCTTTCTTT. Translated, it gives CASRPGGITEAFF.

This clonotype was counted a single time. It may be a read error: a sequence one base away is much more abundant. The rearrangement joins TRBV2 to TRBJ1-4; D perhaps matches TRBD1 (6 bases). CDR3 length: 10 residues. Germline lookup yields CDR1 SNHLY and CDR2 FYNNEI. The CDR3 region has the DNA TGTGCAGGGGGAAATGTAAAACTGTTTTTT. It codes for CAGGNVKLFF.